The rows below give T cell receptor beta chains drawn from one sample of a study of blood T cell repertoires in COVID-19. Assay: immunoSEQ multiplex PCR; the TCRdb copy retains only in-frame clones and omits some. This table has around 260,000 clones, roughly 87% appearing once. What was sequenced was peripheral blood. Receptor source: a human donor in a cohort sampled during active COVID-19. Each CDR3 is given with its conserved first and last residue. The D gene is left open where the match is weak. Clone sizes are given selectively: once, few, many, or a class where the clone is expanded.

v_gene	abundance	j_gene	d_gene	CDR3aa	CDR3nt
TRBV28	-	TRBJ2-3	TRBD2	CASSGETTSGTDTQYF	TGTGCCAGCAGCGGGGAAACGACTAGCGGCACAGATACGCAGTATTTT
TRBV5-1	-	TRBJ2-7	TRBD1	CASSFGQGQYEQYF	TGCGCCAGCAGCTTCGGACAGGGTCAATACGAGCAGTACTTC
TRBV7-2	-	TRBJ1-2	-	CASTKVEGFGYTF	TGTGCCAGCACCAAAGTTGAGGGCTTTGGCTACACCTTC
TRBV6-2/TRBV6-3	-	TRBJ1-3	-	CASSLPWGRPNTIYF	TGTGCCAGCAGTCTCCCTTGGGGGCGACCAAACACCATATATTTT
TRBV13	-	TRBJ1-2	-	CASSLGTMNYGYTF	TGTGCCAGCAGCTTAGGCACAATGAACTATGGCTACACCTTC
TRBV28	-	TRBJ1-2	-	CASSPWGRGRDYGYTF	TGTGCCAGCAGTCCTTGGGGCAGGGGTCGGGACTATGGCTACACCTTC
TRBV14	-	TRBJ1-1	-	CASSLNSEAFF	TGTGCCAGCAGTTTGAACTCTGAAGCTTTCTTT
TRBV3-1/TRBV3-2	few	TRBJ2-2	-	CASSLVTGELFF	TGTGCCAGCAGCCTCGTCACCGGGGAGCTGTTTTTT
TRBV10-1	-	TRBJ1-5	TRBD1	CASYRTGYQPQHF	TGCGCCAGCTATAGGACAGGCTATCAGCCCCAGCATTTT
TRBV6-5	-	TRBJ1-6	TRBD1	CASSFTWTGNNSPLHF	TGTGCCAGCAGTTTTACATGGACAGGGAACAATTCACCCCTCCACTTT
TRBV28	-	TRBJ2-7	TRBD1	CASRGQGPDEQYF	TGTGCCAGCAGGGGACAGGGTCCCGACGAGCAGTACTTC
TRBV19	-	TRBJ1-2	-	CATRRGGTNYGYTF	TGTGCCACCCGACGCGGCGGAACTAACTATGGCTACACCTTC
TRBV7-8	-	TRBJ2-5	TRBD2	CASSSGLAGTQETQYF	TGTGCCAGCAGCTCCGGACTAGCGGGAACCCAAGAGACCCAGTACTTC
TRBV7-3	-	TRBJ2-1	TRBD2	CASSLYAAGGSWSYNEQFF	TGTGCCAGCAGCTTGTATGCAGCGGGAGGGTCGTGGTCCTACAATGAGCAGTTCTTC
TRBV9	-	TRBJ2-7	TRBD1	CASSVGPWGQSYEQYF	TGTGCCAGCAGCGTAGGGCCTTGGGGACAGTCCTACGAGCAGTACTTC
TRBV24-1	-	TRBJ1-1	-	CATSDLGNTEAFF	TGTGCCACCAGTGATCTAGGGAACACTGAAGCTTTCTTT
TRBV7-9	few	TRBJ2-7	-	CASSLGSGAYEQYF	TGTGCCAGCAGCTTAGGATCAGGGGCCTACGAGCAGTACTTC
TRBV7-9	-	TRBJ2-5	TRBD1	CASSLGDSASETQYF	TGTGCCAGCAGCTTAGGGGACAGCGCGTCGGAGACCCAGTACTTC
TRBV6-6	-	TRBJ1-6	-	CASAGSLNSPLHF	TGTGCCAGCGCGGGCAGTCTAAATTCACCCCTCCACTTT
TRBV10-3	-	TRBJ2-3	-	CAISERDFSTDTQYF	TGTGCCATCAGTGAGCGGGATTTTAGCACAGATACGCAGTATTTT